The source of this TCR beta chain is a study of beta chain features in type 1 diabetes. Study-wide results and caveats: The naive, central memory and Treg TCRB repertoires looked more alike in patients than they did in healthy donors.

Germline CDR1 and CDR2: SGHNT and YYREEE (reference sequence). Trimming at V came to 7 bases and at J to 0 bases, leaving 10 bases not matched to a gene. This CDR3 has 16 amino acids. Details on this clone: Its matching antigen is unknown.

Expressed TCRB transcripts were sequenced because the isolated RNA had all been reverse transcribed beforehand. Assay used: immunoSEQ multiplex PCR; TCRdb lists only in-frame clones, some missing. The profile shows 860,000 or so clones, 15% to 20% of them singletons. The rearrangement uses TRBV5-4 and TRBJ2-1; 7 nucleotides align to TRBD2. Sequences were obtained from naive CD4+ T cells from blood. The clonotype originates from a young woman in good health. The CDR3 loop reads CASLGGGPDSYNEQFF. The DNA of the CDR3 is TGTGCCAGCCTCGGGGGAGGGCCCGACTCCTACAATGAGCAGTTCTTC. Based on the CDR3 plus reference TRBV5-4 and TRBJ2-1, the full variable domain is ETGVTQSPTHLIKTRGQQVTLRCSSQSGHNTVSWYQQALGQGPQFIFQYYREEENGRGNFPPRFSGLQFPNYSSELNVNALELDDSALYLCASLGGGPDSYNEQFFGPGTRLTVL.